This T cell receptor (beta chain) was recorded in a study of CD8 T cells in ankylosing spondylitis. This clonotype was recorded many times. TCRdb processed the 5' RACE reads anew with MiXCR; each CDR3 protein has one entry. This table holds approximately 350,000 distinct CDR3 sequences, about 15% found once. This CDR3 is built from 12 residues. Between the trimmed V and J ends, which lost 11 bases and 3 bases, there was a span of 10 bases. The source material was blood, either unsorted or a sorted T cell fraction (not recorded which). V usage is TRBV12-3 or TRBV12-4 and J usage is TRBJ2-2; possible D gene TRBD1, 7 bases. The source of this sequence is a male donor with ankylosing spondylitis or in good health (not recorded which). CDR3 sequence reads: CAGGGDTGELFF. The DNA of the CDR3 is TGTGCCGGAGGGGGCGACACCGGGGAGCTGTTTTTT.